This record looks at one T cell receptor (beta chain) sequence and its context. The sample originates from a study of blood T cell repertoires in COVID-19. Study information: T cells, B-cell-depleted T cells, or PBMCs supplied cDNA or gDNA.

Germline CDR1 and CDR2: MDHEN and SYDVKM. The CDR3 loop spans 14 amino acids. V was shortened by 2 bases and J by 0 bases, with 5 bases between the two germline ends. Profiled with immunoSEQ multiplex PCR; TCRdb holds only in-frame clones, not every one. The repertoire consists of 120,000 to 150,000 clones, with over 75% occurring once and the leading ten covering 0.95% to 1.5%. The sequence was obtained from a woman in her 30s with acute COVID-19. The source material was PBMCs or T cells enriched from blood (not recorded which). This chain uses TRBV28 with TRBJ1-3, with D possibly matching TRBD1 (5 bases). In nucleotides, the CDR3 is TGTGCCAGCAGTTTAGGACACTCTGGAAACACCATATATTTT. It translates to CASSLGHSGNTIYF.